Following are 14 T cell receptor beta chains from one sample sequenced in a study of identical twins. TCRdb re-derived calls from the 5' RACE reads in MiXCR, one entry per CDR3 protein. The sample lists 500,000 to 600,000 distinct CDR3 sequences; about 20% were seen once. This same sample was also taken into another study, of T cells expressing NK-cell markers.

What was sequenced was CD4+ T cells sorted from blood. These receptors all come from a woman aged 18-29 years in good health.

This clonotype appeared many times. The chain recombines TRBV20-1 with TRBJ1-2; weak D call: TRBD1 (5 bases). There are 13 residues in the CDR3. V gave up 6 bases and J gave up 6 bases, with 17 bases separating them. The germline gives CDR1 DFQATT, CDR2 SNEGSKA (reference sequence). The CDR3 bases are TGCAGTGCCCCCAACCCGGGGGGTCATGGCTACACCTTC. This gives the protein CSAPNPGGHGYTF.

This clonotype was observed a handful of times. The chain links TRBV9 to TRBJ2-3, with TRBD2 matching 11 bases. Germline loops: CDR1 SGDLS, CDR2 YYNGEE. The CDR3 covers 15 residues. Trimming took 1 base from V and 5 from J; bases not matched to a gene: 3. The CDR3 coding sequence is TGTGCCAGCAGCGTAAGGACTAGCGGGCTAGATACGCAGTATTTT. Translated, it gives CASSVRTSGLDTQYF.

The chain is built from TRBV5-1 and TRBJ1-5, with a weak D call TRBD1 (6 bases). CDR1 and CDR2 (germline): SGHRS, YFSETQ. The V end lost 1 base, the J end lost 2 bases, and 13 bases lay between the germline ends. This CDR3 is built from 16 residues. The CDR3 is CASSLQGIEGNQPQHF. CDR3 nucleotide sequence: TGCGCCAGCAGCTTGCAGGGGATCGAGGGCAATCAGCCCCAGCATTTT.

CDR3 region: CASSYSGGREYTEAFF. CDR3 DNA sequence: TGTGCCAGCAGTTACTCAGGCGGCAGGGAATACACTGAAGCTTTCTTT. The chain carries TRBV6-5 and TRBJ1-1; weak D call: TRBD1 (5 bases). Per germline, CDR1 MNHEY and CDR2 SVGAGI. The V end was cut by 0 bases, the J end by 3 bases, with 14 bases between. The CDR3 is made up of 16 amino acids.

The chain is built from TRBV7-2 and TRBJ2-7, with D unresolved. Deletions cut 2 bases from V and 0 bases from J, with 11 bases between. The germline CDR1 and CDR2 sequences are SGHTA and FQGNSA. This CDR3 region has 15 residues. The CDR3 DNA reads as TGTGCCAGCAGCTTATATGCTAGTCCCTCCTACGAGCAGTACTTC. Translation gives CASSLYASPSYEQYF.

This chain links TRBV5-1 with TRBJ2-5, with D perhaps matching TRBD2 (5 bases). Looked up from germline, CDR1 is SGHRS and CDR2 is YFSETQ. The CDR3 contains 14 residues. V lost 4 bases, J lost 2 bases, and 12 bases lay in between. In nucleotides, the CDR3 is TGCGCCAGCAGCCTTAGCGCAGGACAAGAGACCCAGTACTTC. Its protein product is CASSLSAGQETQYF.

The gene calls are TRBV20-1 and TRBJ2-1; D is unclear. Germline CDR1 is DFQATT and CDR2 is SNEGSKA (reference sequence). Trimming removed 0 bases at V and 2 bases at J, with 8 bases between. CDR3 size: 14 residues. Here the CDR3 reads CSARDLATYNEQFF. In nucleotides, the CDR3 is TGCAGTGCTAGAGATTTGGCTACCTACAATGAGCAGTTCTTC.

This clonotype was observed a handful of times. The chain links TRBV3-1 to TRBJ2-7; maybe TRBD2 (6 bases). Trimming cost V 4 bases and J 0 bases, with 13 bases left between them. CDR1 LGHDT and CDR2 YNNKEL come from the germline V gene (reference sequence). The CDR3 totals 15 residues. CDR3 amino acids: CASSLTSSSSYEQYF. The CDR3 DNA sequence: TGTGCCAGCAGCCTAACTAGCTCTAGCTCCTACGAGCAGTACTTC.

The chain is built from TRBV6-2 or TRBV6-3 and TRBJ1-5; the D gene is possibly TRBD1 (6 bases). The CDR3 is 12 amino acids. Trimming took 7 bases from V and 6 from J, leaving 10 bases between them. Germline lookup yields CDR1 MNHEY and CDR2 SVGEGT. The CDR3 region is CASNTGSQPQHF. DNA for the CDR3: TGTGCCAGCAATACAGGGAGTCAGCCCCAGCATTTT.

This clonotype was found a few times. V usage is TRBV20-1 and J usage is TRBJ2-2, with TRBD1 identical over 9 bases. The CDR3 sequence is 19 residues long. From germline, CDR1 is DFQATT and CDR2 SNEGSKA (reference sequence). Germline trimming cut 6 bases from V and 6 bases from J; bases unmatched to any gene: 23. The CDR3 nucleotides are TGCAGTGCCCTACCTGCTCGAAAAATCCGGGACAGGGCGTCCGGGGAGCTGTTTTTT. Its protein product is CSALPARKIRDRASGELFF.

This clonotype was seen a handful of times. The J gene is TRBJ1-5, the V gene TRBV12-5, with D possibly TRBD1 on 5 matching bases. The CDR3 covers 14 residues. The V gene lost 6 bases and the J gene lost 10 bases, with 19 bases spanning the gap. CDR1 and CDR2 from the germline V gene are LGHNT and FRNRAP. CDR3 residues: CASGHGTAREPQHF. CDR3 DNA: TGTGCTAGTGGCCATGGGACGGCCCGGGAACCCCAGCATTTT.

This clonotype has at least ten counts. Compared with germline, one end of the junction differs, possibly owing to a read error. This chain joins TRBV29-1 and TRBJ2-1; the D call may be TRBD1 or TRBD2 (5 bases each). This CDR3 has 11 amino acids. Per the germline V gene, CDR1 is SQVTM and CDR2 is ANQGSEA. The DNA of the CDR3 is TGCAGCGTTGTACGGGGACGAGAGCTGTTCTTC. Translation: CSVVRGRELFF.

J is TRBJ1-4 and V is TRBV11-2, with TRBD1 identical over 7 bases. J was trimmed by 5 bases and V by 5 bases; bases with no gene match: 8. This CDR3 contains 15 residues. Per the germline V gene, CDR1 is SGHAT and CDR2 is FQNNGV. Written as DNA, the CDR3 is TGTGCCAGCAGCGAATCGGGACAGAAAAATGAAAAACTGTTTTTT. It specifies CASSESGQKNEKLFF.

The chain joins TRBV12-3 or TRBV12-4 to TRBJ2-3, with 9 bases lining up with TRBD2. This CDR3 is 15 amino acids long. The trim removed 2 bases at V and 8 bases at J, leaving 8 bases unmatched. CDR3 DNA: TGTGCCAGCAGTTTAAGGCGGGGGGGATTCGCTACGCAGTATTTT. It specifies CASSLRRGGFATQYF.